The T cell receptor (beta chain) under discussion was sequenced for a study of blood T cells in healthy people across ages. Germline V lookup: CDR1 DFQATT, CDR2 SNEGSKA (reference sequence). The CDR3 has 15 residues. V was cut by 0 bases and J by 4 bases, with 13 bases left in between. Findings of the study overall: Estimates drawn from one million T cells were deemed to understate diversity.

For the second PCR, which ran for roughly 6 to 12 cycles, a sample-barcoded 5' primer and a J-beta primer mix were used. Every molecule of cDNA carried a tag from a template-switch adaptor with 12 random nucleotides. TCRdb recomputed calls from the 5' RACE reads with MiXCR, one row per CDR3 protein. Found here are almost 800,000 distinct CDR3 sequences, nearly 60% of them singletons; the top ten hold around 20%. The sample holds a few counts of this clonotype. Its specificity is not known. The J gene is TRBJ2-1, the V gene TRBV20-1; TRBD1 is a possible D gene (5 bases). The specimen was blood. The source is a man aged 25-45 years in good health. The CDR3 nucleotides are TGCAGTGCTAGAGATGACAGAATGCGATACAATGAGCAGTTCTTC. It translates to CSARDDRMRYNEQFF.